This T cell receptor (beta chain) comes out of a study of T-cell memory formation after mild COVID-19. Study at large: TCR clusters showed largely donor specificity. General study findings and limits: Pre-infection memory already had some responding clones, implying cross-reactive memory joined.

Using its own MiXCR run on the 5' RACE reads, TCRdb lists one record per CDR3 protein. The sample lists around 180,000 distinct CDR3 sequences, approximately 17% occurring once. The CDR3 covers 19 residues. V was clipped by 0 bases and J by 1 base; unmatched bases: 9. Germline V CDR1 and CDR2: LGHNA, YSLEER. Regarding this clonotype: No antigen is known for it.

This TCR came from a man aged 18 to 30 who had mild COVID-19 (a few samples of this study predate the infection). Cell type and time point are not known. Sequencing input: PBMCs or a T cell subset sorted from them (not recorded which). This sequence joins TRBV4-3 and TRBJ2-6; 7 bases are shared with TRBD2. Here the CDR3 reads CASSQEGGIRVSGANVLTF. The CDR3 nucleotides read TGCGCCAGCAGCCAAGAGGGAGGGATAAGGGTGTCTGGGGCCAACGTCCTGACTTTC.